The TCR beta chain described here comes from a study of technical replicates of blood from four donors. Only in-frame clones appear in the TCRdb table, and some are missing; sequencing was by immunoSEQ multiplex PCR. The sample lists tens of thousands of clones, 95% occurring once. Germline CDR1 and CDR2: ENHRY and SYGVKD. This CDR3 spans 15 amino acids. Trimming at V came to 5 bases and at J to 2 bases, leaving 8 bases not matched to a gene. This clonotype was sampled from a human donor in good health. The gene calls are TRBV10-3 and TRBJ2-7; 8 bases match TRBD2. Material: T cells isolated from PBMCs. In DNA, the CDR3 is TGTGCCATCAGTCCTCGGGGGGGAGGGACCTACGAGCAGTACTTC. Translated, it gives CAISPRGGGTYEQYF.